This record covers a single T cell receptor beta chain. This entry is derived from a study of blood T cell repertoires in COVID-19. Study information: The United States, Italy and Spain were the sources of the acute and convalescent COVID-19 samples. Sources were T cells, B-cell-depleted T cells, or PBMCs; the material itself was cDNA or gDNA.

In the authors' methods: Nucleated cell counts were estimated from reference gene primer amplification. Repertoires were generated with immunoSEQ multiplex PCR, while TCRdb's copy carries only in-frame clones and drops some. V and J calls and clone size come straight from that table; D and trimming were deduced from the DNA. The profile covers some 80,000 clones, with 70% to 80% appearing a single time and about 5.4% taken by the ten largest. The receptor comes from an elderly woman with active or convalescent COVID-19. Sequencing used peripheral blood.

CDR3 sequence reads: CASSYGGGRSTQYF. CDR3 sequence (DNA): TGTGCCAGCAGTTACGGGGGGGGGAGATCGACCCAGTACTTC. The chain is built from TRBV6-6 and TRBJ2-5; 7 positions agree with TRBD2. The V and J ends lost 2 bases and 7 bases, in that order; junction bases with no gene match: 7. Germline loops: CDR1 MNHNY, CDR2 SVGAGI (reference sequence). The length of the CDR3 is 14 residues.